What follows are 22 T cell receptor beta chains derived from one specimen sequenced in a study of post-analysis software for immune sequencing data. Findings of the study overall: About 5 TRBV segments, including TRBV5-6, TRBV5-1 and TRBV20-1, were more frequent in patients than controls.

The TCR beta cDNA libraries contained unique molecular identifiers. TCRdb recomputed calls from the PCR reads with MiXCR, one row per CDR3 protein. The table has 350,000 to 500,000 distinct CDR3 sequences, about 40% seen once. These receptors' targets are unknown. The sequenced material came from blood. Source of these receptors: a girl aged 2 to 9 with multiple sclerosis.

CDR3 nucleotide sequence: TGCAGTGCTAGAGATCCGGGGGCAGGTTACACTGAAGCTTTCTTT. Amino acids: CSARDPGAGYTEAFF. The chain links TRBV20-1 to TRBJ1-1; TRBD1 is a possible D gene (6 bases). Germline V gives CDR1 DFQATT, CDR2 SNEGSKA (reference sequence). The CDR3 totals 15 residues. Trimming took 0 bases from V and 3 from J, leaving 14 bases between them.

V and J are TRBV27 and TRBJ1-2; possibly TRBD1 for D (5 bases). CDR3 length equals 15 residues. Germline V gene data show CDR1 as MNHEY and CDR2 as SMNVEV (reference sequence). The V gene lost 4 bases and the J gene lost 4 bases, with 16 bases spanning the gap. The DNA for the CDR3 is TGTGCCAGCAGTTCATTTTATAACAGGTTCTATGGCTACACCTTC. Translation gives CASSSFYNRFYGYTF.

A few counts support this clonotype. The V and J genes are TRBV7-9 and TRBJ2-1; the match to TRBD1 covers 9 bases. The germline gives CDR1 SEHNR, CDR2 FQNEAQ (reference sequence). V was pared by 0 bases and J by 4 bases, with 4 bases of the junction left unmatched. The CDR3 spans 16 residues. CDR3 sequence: CASSLAGTGPYNEQFF. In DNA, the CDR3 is TGTGCCAGCAGCTTAGCGGGGACAGGGCCTTACAATGAGCAGTTCTTC.

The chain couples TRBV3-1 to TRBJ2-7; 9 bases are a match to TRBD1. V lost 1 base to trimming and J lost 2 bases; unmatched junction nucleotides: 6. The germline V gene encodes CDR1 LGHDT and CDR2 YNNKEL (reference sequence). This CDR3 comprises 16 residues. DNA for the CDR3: TGTGCCAGCAGCCAAGTCTGGACAGGGGCGACCTACGAGCAGTACTTC. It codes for CASSQVWTGATYEQYF.

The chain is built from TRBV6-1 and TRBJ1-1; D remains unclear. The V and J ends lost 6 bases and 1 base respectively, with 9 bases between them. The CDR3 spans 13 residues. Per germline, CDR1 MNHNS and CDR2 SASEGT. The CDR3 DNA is TGTGCCAGCAGAGGACTCCCGAACACTGAAGCTTTCTTT. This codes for CASRGLPNTEAFF.

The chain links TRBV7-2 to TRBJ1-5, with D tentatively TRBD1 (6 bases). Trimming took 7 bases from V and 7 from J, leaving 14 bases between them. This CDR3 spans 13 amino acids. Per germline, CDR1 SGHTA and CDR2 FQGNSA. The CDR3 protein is CASNTGYGQPQHF. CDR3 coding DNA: TGTGCCAGCAACACAGGGTATGGGCAGCCCCAGCATTTT.

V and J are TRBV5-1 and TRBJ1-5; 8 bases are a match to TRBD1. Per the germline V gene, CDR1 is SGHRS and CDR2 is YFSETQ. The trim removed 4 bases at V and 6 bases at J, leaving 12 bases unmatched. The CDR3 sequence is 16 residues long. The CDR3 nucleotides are TGCGCCAGCAGCCCGGCGGACAGGGTGCAGCGTCAGCCCCAGCATTTT. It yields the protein CASSPADRVQRQPQHF. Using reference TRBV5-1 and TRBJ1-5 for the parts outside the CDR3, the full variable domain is KAGVTQTPRYLIKTRGQQVTLSCSPISGHRSVSWYQQTPGQGLQFLFEYFSETQRNKGNFPGRFSGRQFSNSRSEMNVSTLELGDSALYLCASSPADRVQRQPQHFGDGTRLSIL.

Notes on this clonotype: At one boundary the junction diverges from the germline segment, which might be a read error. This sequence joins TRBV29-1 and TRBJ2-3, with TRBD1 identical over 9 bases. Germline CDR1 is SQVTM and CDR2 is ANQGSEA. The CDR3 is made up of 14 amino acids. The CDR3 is CSVRGTGHTDAQYF. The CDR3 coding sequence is TGCAGCGTTCGGGGGACAGGGCACACAGATGCGCAGTATTTT.

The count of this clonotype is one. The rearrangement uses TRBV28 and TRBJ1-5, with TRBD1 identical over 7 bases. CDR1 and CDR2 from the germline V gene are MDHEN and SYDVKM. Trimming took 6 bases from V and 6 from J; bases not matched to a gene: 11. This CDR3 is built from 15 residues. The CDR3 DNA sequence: TGTGCCAGCAGGGGGGACAGCCCTTGGAGTCAGCCCCAGCATTTT. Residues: CASRGDSPWSQPQHF.

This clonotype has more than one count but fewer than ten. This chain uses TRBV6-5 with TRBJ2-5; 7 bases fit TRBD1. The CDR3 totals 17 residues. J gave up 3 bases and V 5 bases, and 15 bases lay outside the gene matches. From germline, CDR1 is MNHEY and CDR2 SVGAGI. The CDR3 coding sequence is TGTGCCAGCAGTAACTATTGGACAGGTCAGGGTAAAGAGACCCAGTACTTC. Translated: CASSNYWTGQGKETQYF.

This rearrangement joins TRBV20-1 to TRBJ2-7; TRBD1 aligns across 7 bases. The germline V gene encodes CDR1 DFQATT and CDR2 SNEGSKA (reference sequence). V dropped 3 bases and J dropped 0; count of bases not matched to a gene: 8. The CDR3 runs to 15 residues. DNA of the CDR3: TGCAGTGCTAGGGCGGCAGGGGGAACCTCCTACGAGCAGTACTTC. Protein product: CSARAAGGTSYEQYF.

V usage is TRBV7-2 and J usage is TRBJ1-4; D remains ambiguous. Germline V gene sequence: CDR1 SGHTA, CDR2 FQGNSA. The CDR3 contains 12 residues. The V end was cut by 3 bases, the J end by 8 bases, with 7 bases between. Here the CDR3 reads CASSFRAEKLFF. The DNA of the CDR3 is TGTGCCAGCAGCTTTCGTGCGGAAAAACTGTTTTTT.

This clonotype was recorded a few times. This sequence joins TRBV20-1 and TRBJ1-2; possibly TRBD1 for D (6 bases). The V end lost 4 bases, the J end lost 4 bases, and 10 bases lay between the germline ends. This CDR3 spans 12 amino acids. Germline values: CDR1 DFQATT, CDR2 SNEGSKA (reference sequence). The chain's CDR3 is CSAMVQGYGYTF. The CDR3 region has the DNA TGCAGTGCTATGGTACAGGGCTATGGCTACACCTTC.

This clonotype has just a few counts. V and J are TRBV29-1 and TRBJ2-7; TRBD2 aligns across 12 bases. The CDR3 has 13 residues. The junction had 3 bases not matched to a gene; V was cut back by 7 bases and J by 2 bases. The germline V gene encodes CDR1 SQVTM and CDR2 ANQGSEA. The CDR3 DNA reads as TGCAGCGCAGGGACTAGCGGGCCCTACGAGCAGTACTTC. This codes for CSAGTSGPYEQYF.

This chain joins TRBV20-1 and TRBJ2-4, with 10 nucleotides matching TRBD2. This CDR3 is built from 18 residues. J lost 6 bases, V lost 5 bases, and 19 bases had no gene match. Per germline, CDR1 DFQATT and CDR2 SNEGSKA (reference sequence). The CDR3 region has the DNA TGCAGTGCTCTTACCTCTAGCGGGAGTACCTCCGGGAGAAACATTCAGTACTTC. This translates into CSALTSSGSTSGRNIQYF.

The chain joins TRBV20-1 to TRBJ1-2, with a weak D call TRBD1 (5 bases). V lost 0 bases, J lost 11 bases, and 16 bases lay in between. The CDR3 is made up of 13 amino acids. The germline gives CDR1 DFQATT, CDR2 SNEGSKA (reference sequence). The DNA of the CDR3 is TGCAGTGCTAGAGATGAGGGAAGCAGGGAGTACACCTTC. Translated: CSARDEGSREYTF.

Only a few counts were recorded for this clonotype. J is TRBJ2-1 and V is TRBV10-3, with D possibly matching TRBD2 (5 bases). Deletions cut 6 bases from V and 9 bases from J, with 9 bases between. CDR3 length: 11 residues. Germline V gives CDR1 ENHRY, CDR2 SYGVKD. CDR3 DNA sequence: TGTGCCATCAGCGGGGTGGGTGAGCAGTTCTTC. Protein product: CAISGVGEQFF.

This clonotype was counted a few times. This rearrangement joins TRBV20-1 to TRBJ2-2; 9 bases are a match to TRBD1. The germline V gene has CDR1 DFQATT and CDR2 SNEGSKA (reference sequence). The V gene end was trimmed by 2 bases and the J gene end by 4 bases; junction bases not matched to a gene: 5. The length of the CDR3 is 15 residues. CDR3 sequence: CSARWTGAGTGELFF. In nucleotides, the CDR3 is TGCAGTGCTAGATGGACAGGGGCGGGCACCGGGGAGCTGTTTTTT.

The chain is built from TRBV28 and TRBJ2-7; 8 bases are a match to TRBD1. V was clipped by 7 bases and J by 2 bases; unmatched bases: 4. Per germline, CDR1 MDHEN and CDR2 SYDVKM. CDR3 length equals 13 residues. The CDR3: CASTPGGPYEQYF. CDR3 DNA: TGTGCCAGCACTCCAGGGGGCCCCTACGAGCAGTACTTC.

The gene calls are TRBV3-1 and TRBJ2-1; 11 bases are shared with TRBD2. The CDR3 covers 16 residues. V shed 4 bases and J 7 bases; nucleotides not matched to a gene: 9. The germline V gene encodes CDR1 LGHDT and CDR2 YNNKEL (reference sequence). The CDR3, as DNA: TGTGCCAGCAGCCGCATTCTAGCGGGAGGTACAAATGAGCAGTTCTTC. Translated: CASSRILAGGTNEQFF.

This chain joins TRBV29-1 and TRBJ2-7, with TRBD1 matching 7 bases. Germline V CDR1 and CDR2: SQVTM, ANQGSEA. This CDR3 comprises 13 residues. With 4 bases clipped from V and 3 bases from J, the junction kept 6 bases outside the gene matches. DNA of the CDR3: TGCAGCGTTGGGACAGGAGAGTTCTACGAGCAGTACTTC. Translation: CSVGTGEFYEQYF.

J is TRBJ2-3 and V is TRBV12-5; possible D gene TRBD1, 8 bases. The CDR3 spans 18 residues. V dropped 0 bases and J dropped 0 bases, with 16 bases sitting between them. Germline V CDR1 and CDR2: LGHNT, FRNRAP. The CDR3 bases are TGTGCTAGTGGTTTGGTCCCCACAGGGGGGGTAAGCACAGATACGCAGTATTTT. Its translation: CASGLVPTGGVSTDTQYF.